Presented here are 17 T cell receptor beta chains from one specimen sequenced in a study of T cells in women clearing cervical HPV infection. Sequenced by immunoSEQ multiplex PCR; TCRdb stores in-frame clones only, minus some. The sample spans around 40,000 clones; the ten largest clones claim around 6.4%. Sequenced material: blood buffy coat. Every receptor here comes from a woman between 18 and 75 years old with a cervical HPV16 infection that either progressed to CIN3+ or cleared (not recorded which).

Note on this clone: The sequenced fragment ends 3 residues before the CDR3 boundary, so the rest is inferred from the germline J gene. The chain is built from TRBV19 and TRBJ2-4, with D tentatively TRBD1 (5 bases). The germline V gene encodes CDR1 LNHDA and CDR2 SQIVND (reference sequence). The CDR3 runs to 14 residues. The DNA read from the CDR3 is TGTGCCAGTAGTATCCAGGGTGTGGTACATGGT. It codes for CASSIQGVVHG. The full CDR3 sequence reads CASSIQGVVHGQYF.

Note on this clone: The CDR3 goes on 3 residues after the read ends, and that part is filled in from the germline J gene. This sequence joins TRBV19 and TRBJ2-3; TRBD1 matches at 8 bases. CDR1 LNHDA and CDR2 SQIVND come from the germline V gene (reference sequence). This CDR3 is built from 14 residues. Partial CDR3 DNA: TGTGCCAGTAGTACTACAGGGGGAAATCAGCCG. Its translation: CASSTTGGNQP. In full, the CDR3 is CASSTTGGNQPQYF. Drawing the rest from reference TRBV19 and TRBJ2-3, the complete variable domain is DGGITQSPKYLFRKEGQNVTLSCEQNLNHDAMYWYRQDPGQGLRLIYYSQIVNDFQKGDIAEGYSVSREKKESFPLTVTSAQKNPTAFYLCASSTTGGNQPQYFGPGTRLTVL.

Comment on this clone: With the read ending 3 residues before the CDR3 end, the germline J gene is used to fill in that end. This chain links TRBV4-1 with TRBJ1-5; D not resolved. The CDR3 has 15 amino acids. The germline V and J ends were trimmed by 0 bases and 5 bases, with 11 bases remaining between them. CDR1 MGHRA and CDR2 YSYEKL come from the germline V gene. Incomplete CDR3 DNA: TGCGCCAGCAGCCAAGAGGCGGAAGGATATCAGCCC. It specifies CASSQEAEGYQP. The entire CDR3 is CASSQEAEGYQPQHF.

Of note for this clone: Coverage ceases 3 residues before the CDR3 finishes, and the germline J gene fills in the end. Other nucleotide sequences from this sample produce the same CDR3. The gene calls are TRBV2 and TRBJ2-2; 9 positions agree with TRBD1. CDR3 size: 14 residues. The germline V gene has CDR1 SNHLY and CDR2 FYNNEI. The trim removed 8 bases at V and 5 bases at J, leaving 6 bases unmatched. The chain's CDR3 is CASWGQGNTGELFF. Partial CDR3 DNA: TGTGCCAGCTGGGGACAGGGCAATACCGGGGAG.

CDR3 in amino acids: CASSITTGSGANVLFF. CDR3 DNA (partial): TGTGCCAGTAGTATAACAACAGGCTCTGGGGCCAACGTG. The J gene is TRBJ2-2, the V gene TRBV19; TRBD1 is a possible D gene (5 bases). The read terminates 3 residues ahead of where the CDR3 ends, so the germline J gene completes it. Germline assignment: CDR1 LNHDA and CDR2 SQIVND (reference sequence). This CDR3 has 16 residues.

Of note for this clone: The read ends 3 residues shy of where the CDR3 ends; the end is completed using the germline J gene. The chain couples TRBV29-1 to TRBJ2-5; 8 bases agree with TRBD1. The CDR3 spans 15 residues. Germline lookup yields CDR1 SQVTM and CDR2 ANQGSEA. V gave up 1 base and J gave up 0 bases; unmatched junction bases: 4. CDR3 sequence: CSVEGGTGYQETQYF. Incomplete CDR3 DNA: TGCAGCGTTGAAGGGGGGACAGGTTACCAAGAGACC. Supplemented by reference TRBV29-1 and TRBJ2-5, the full variable domain reads SAVISQKPSRDICQRGTSLTIQCQVDSQVTMMFWYRQQPGQSLTLIATANQGSEATYESGFVIDKFPISRPNLTFSTLTVSNMSPEDSSIYLCSVEGGTGYQETQYFGPGTRLLVL.

Remarks on this clone: The read stops 3 residues short of the end of the CDR3; the missing end is completed from the germline J gene. The chain combines TRBV6-2 or TRBV6-3 with TRBJ2-7; D perhaps matches TRBD1 (6 bases). Trimming shortened V by 4 bases and J by 1 base, and 11 bases separated the two germline ends. The V gene's germline CDR1 is MNHEY and CDR2 SVGEGT. The CDR3 has 14 residues. The DNA read from the CDR3 is TGTGCCAGCAGTTCCAGGGGACGGTCCTACGAG. Encoded protein: CASSSRGRSYE. The CDR3 as a whole reads CASSSRGRSYEQYF.

A note on this clone: The read gets to within 3 residues of the CDR3 end, and the germline J gene fills in the rest. The V call is TRBV5-4, the J call TRBJ2-1, with a weak D call TRBD1 (5 bases). Germline lookup yields CDR1 SGHNT and CDR2 YYREEE (reference sequence). With 5 bases removed from V and 0 bases from J, the gap between germline ends came to 12 bases. CDR3 length equals 15 residues. The CDR3 loop is CASRPQQDSYNEQFF. The part of the CDR3 DNA that was read is TGTGCCAGCAGACCCCAACAGGACTCCTACAATGAG.

Concerning this clone: The junction departs from germline at one end; a sequencing error may be responsible. Coverage ceases 3 residues before the CDR3 finishes, and the germline J gene fills in the end. The chain has TRBV4-2 and TRBJ2-2, with no clear D. CDR1 LGHNA and CDR2 YNFKEQ come from the germline V gene. The length of the CDR3 is 14 residues. CDR3 region: CASSQDQVTGELFF. The DNA read from the CDR3 is TGCGCCAGCAGCCAAGATCAGGTCACCGGGGAG.

For this clone: The read finishes 3 residues shy of the CDR3 end, and the germline J gene is used to complete it. The chain joins TRBV7-2 to TRBJ2-7; weak D call: TRBD2 (5 bases). Trimming took off 1 base at V and 3 bases at J, with 13 bases between the two ends. Germline V lookup: CDR1 SGHTA, CDR2 FQGNSA. This CDR3 is built from 15 residues. This CDR3 reads CASSLGGSKGYEQYF. CDR3 DNA, as far as it was read: TGTGCCAGCAGCTTAGGCGGGTCAAAAGGCTACGAG. The whole variable domain, remainder taken from reference TRBV7-2 and TRBJ2-7, is GAGVSQSPSNKVTEKGKDVELRCDPISGHTALYWYRQSLGQGLEFLIYFQGNSAPDKSGLPSDRFSAERTGGSVSTLTIQRTQQEDSAVYLCASSLGGSKGYEQYFGPGTRLTVT.

For this clone: The read ends 3 residues early relative to the CDR3; the germline J gene fills the gap. The chain combines TRBV7-9 with TRBJ1-5; 10 bases agree with TRBD1. The CDR3 has 15 amino acids. Per germline, CDR1 SEHNR and CDR2 FQNEAQ (reference sequence). The junction had 3 bases not matched to a gene; V was cut back by 1 base and J by 6 bases. Here the CDR3 reads CASSLGQGAGQPQHF. The CDR3 bases that were read are TGTGCCAGCAGCTTAGGACAGGGGGCCGGTCAGCCC.

In regard to this clone: The sequence runs out 3 residues before the end of the CDR3; the remainder is reconstructed from the germline J gene. The V and J genes are TRBV7-6 and TRBJ2-2, with 8 bases fitting TRBD2. CDR3 size: 18 residues. Germline CDR1 SGHVS, CDR2 FNYEAQ. The CDR3 sequence: CASSSTGAGGSGANVLFF. The CDR3 bases that were read are TGTGCCAGCAGCTCCACTGGGGCGGGGGGATCTGGGGCCAACGTG.

Worth noting for this clone: The read halts 3 residues ahead of the CDR3 end, with the missing end drawn from the germline J gene. The J gene is TRBJ2-7, the V gene TRBV29-1; a weak D match, TRBD1 (6 bases). The V and J ends lost 6 bases and 0 bases respectively, with 18 bases between them. The CDR3 loop spans 15 amino acids. CDR1 and CDR2 from the germline V gene are SQVTM and ANQGSEA. CDR3 sequence reads: CSVGQGTRSSYEQYF. Incomplete CDR3 DNA: TGCAGCGTCGGTCAGGGGACCCGGAGCTCCTACGAG.

A remark on this clone: The read gets to within 3 residues of the CDR3 end, and the germline J gene fills in the rest. The J gene is TRBJ2-4, the V gene TRBV7-2; no definite D call. The germline gives CDR1 SGHTA, CDR2 FQGNSA. The CDR3 contains 13 residues. CDR3 in amino acids: CASGSRTNYGQYF. The CDR3 bases that were read are TGTGCCAGCGGTTCTCGAACTAACTATGGT. Full variable domain (rest looked up from reference TRBV7-2 and TRBJ2-4): GAGVSQSPSNKVTEKGKDVELRCDPISGHTALYWYRQSLGQGLEFLIYFQGNSAPDKSGLPSDRFSAERTGGSVSTLTIQRTQQEDSAVYLCASGSRTNYGQYFGAGTRLSVL.

A note on this clone: Read coverage stops 3 residues before the CDR3 terminus; the germline J gene supplies the remainder. V usage is TRBV7-3 and J usage is TRBJ2-3; 14 bases are shared with TRBD2. The CDR3 covers 17 residues. Losses at the gene ends were 5 bases for V and 2 bases for J; bases not matched to a gene: 6. Germline V CDR1 and CDR2: SGHTA, FQGTGA. This chain's CDR3 is CASSLSGLAGVTDTQYF. The part of the CDR3 DNA that was read is TGTGCCAGCAGCCTCTCGGGACTAGCGGGAGTCACAGATACG.

CDR3 loop: CASSTMRGQPAYEQYF. CDR3 bases read: TGTGCCAGTAGTACCATGAGGGGGCAGCCTGCCTACGAG. This chain uses TRBV19 with TRBJ2-7; the match to TRBD1 covers 7 bases. The sequenced fragment ends 3 residues before the CDR3 boundary, so the rest is inferred from the germline J gene. The V and J ends lost 4 bases and 2 bases, in that order; junction bases with no gene match: 11. CDR3 length: 16 amino acids. From germline, CDR1 is LNHDA and CDR2 SQIVND (reference sequence).

About this clone itself: The sequence runs out 3 residues before the end of the CDR3; the remainder is reconstructed from the germline J gene. J is TRBJ2-3 and V is TRBV7-2, with a tentative D call TRBD2 (5 bases). Germline CDR1 reads SGHTA; CDR2 reads FQGNSA. The CDR3 spans 15 residues. The CDR3 DNA, read in part, is TGTGCCAGCAGCTTAGCATCCGGTTTCGGGGATCCG. Its translation is CASSLASGFGDP. The full-length CDR3 reads as CASSLASGFGDPQYF.